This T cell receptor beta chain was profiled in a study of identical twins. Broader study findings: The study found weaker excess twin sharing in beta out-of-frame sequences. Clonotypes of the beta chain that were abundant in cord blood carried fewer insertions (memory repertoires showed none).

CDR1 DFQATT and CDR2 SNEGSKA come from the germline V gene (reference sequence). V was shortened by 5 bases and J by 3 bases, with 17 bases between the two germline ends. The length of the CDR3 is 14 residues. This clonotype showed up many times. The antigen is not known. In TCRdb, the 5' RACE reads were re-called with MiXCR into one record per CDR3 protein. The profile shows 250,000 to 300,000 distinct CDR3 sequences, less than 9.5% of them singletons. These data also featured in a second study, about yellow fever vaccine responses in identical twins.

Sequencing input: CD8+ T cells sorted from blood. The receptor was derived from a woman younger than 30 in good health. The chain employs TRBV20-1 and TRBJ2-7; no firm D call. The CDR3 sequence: CSAEERASYYEQYF. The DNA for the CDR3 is TGCAGTGCTGAGGAAAGGGCCTCCTACTACGAGCAGTACTTC.